This paragraph reports one T cell receptor (beta chain). A few counts support this clonotype. What antigen it recognizes has not been identified. No clone much larger than this one lies a single base away; base qualities are absent. There are 12 amino acids in the CDR3, from cysteine to phenylalanine inclusive. Only the CDR3 DNA is retained, 36 bases long and in frame from the first base. V drops 3 bases and J drops 8 bases, leaving 10 bases in between. Looking up the germline V gene yields CDR1 SGHAT and CDR2 FQNNGV. The sample was run on an Illumina NovaSeq 6000. cDNA libraries for TCRalpha and TCRbeta were prepared by 5'RACE using constant-segment primers, with sample barcodes and unique molecular identifiers added. Trizol reagent was used to extract RNA from every sample. Amplification of the libraries took two PCR steps, and the second step added a second sample barcode plus Illumina TruSeq adapters. Sequencing of libraries was performed on an Illumina NovaSeq with 2 x 150 bp paired-end reads. In the original analysis: Reads were demultiplexed and collapsed into UMI-guided consensus sequences with migec v1.2.7. With mixcr v2.1.11, UMI consensuses were aligned to TRA and TRB V and J templates and assembled into clonotypes. A clonotype was counted as expanded or contracted only when both edgeR and NoisET called the clonotype significant, with the noise models trained on biological replicates. For edgeR calls, the thresholds were a false discovery rate-adjusted p below 0.01 and a log2 fold-change of 1. PCA with hierarchical clustering of max-normalized trajectories of the 1000 most abundant clonotypes was used as exploratory dynamics analysis. Separately sequenced CD4+ and CD8+ repertoires were used to assign a CD4 or CD8 phenotype to each responding clone. Using fastp trimming at Q25 and MiXCR clonotype assembly, TCRdb reanalyzed the public sequencing data and kept in-frame beta chains. CDR3 protein duplicates are merged, each entry listing the most common genes and DNA. The V and J calls were determined by TCRdb, not by the authors. The sample contains 410,000 or so distinct CDR3 sequences, about 22% of them found a single time. Around 13% of the sample rests with the top ten.

This sample was included in a study of T-cell memory formation after mild COVID-19 (dated by TCRdb to the early 2020s). Background on the whole study: TCR sequence clusters from the two donors were found to be largely donor specific. The cohort comprised two young, previously healthy adult volunteers, one female and one male. In two donors, T-cell clones that expanded and contracted after mild COVID-19 were followed by sequencing TCRalpha and TCRbeta repertoires longitudinally. Study-wide conclusions, independent of this receptor: Whether the second-wave clones peaking on day 37 were SARS-CoV-2 specific was not confirmed. Contracting CD4+ clones turned up mainly in the CM and EM memory subsets, whereas EMRA was where CD8+ clones were enriched. Only two mild cases were covered in the study, and larger cohorts including severe cases with pre-infection samples were considered necessary. Clones contracting from day 15 to 85 had balanced CD4/CD8 phenotypes, while a second wave expanding from day 15 to 37 was biased towards CD4+. Some responding clones were detected in pre-infection memory, which suggested that pre-existing cross-reactive memory T cells had joined the SARS-CoV-2 response.

Ficoll-Paque density gradient centrifugation was used to isolate PBMCs. The sequence is built from TRBV11-2 and TRBJ1-1, with a weak D call of TRBD1 (6 bases match). The TCR sequence derives from an adult woman who had mild COVID-19 (a few samples of this study predate the infection). The sample titles of this study are shuffled in the database, so cell type and time point are left out; the donor was told from shared clones. Sequenced sample: PBMCs or a T cell subset sorted from them (not recorded which). The DNA reads as follows: TGTGCCAGCAGCTTCAGTGACAGGGAAGCTTTCTTT. Translated, this gives CASSFSDREAFF.